Below, 15 T cell receptor beta chains from the same sample are listed, as sequenced in a study of molecular identifiers for immune sequencing clone quantification. TCRdb independently ran MiXCR on the PCR reads; one entry per CDR3 protein. The sample shows approximately 100,000 distinct CDR3 sequences, under 40% of them seen only once. Sequencing input: naive CD8+ T cells from blood, with Jurkat cell RNA spiked in. The subset is: FACS-sorted CD8+CD4-CCR7+CD45RA+ naive T cells. All receptors come from a human donor in good health. Some libraries in this study had Jurkat cell RNA spiked in.

Of note for this clonotype: One base away lies a much larger clone, so this may be a sequencing read error. This chain uses TRBV7-9 with TRBJ2-3, with D perhaps TRBD2 (5 bases). Germline CDR1 and CDR2: SEHNR and FQNEAQ (reference sequence). Trimming took 5 bases from V and 2 from J, leaving 11 bases between them. The CDR3 sequence is 14 residues long. CDR3: CASSGAGLTDTQYF. The CDR3 DNA is TGTGCCAGCAGCGGAGCAGGACTCACAGATACGCAGTATTTT.

This clonotype was counted at least ten times. The V gene is TRBV7-9, the J gene TRBJ2-4, with D perhaps TRBD2 (6 bases). V gave up 4 bases and J gave up 12 bases, with 10 bases separating them. The CDR3 has 11 residues. Germline V gene data show CDR1 as SEHNR and CDR2 as FQNEAQ (reference sequence). The CDR3 spells CASSSLATQYF. In DNA form, the CDR3 reads TGTGCCAGCAGCTCACTAGCCACTCAGTACTTC.

This clonotype was picked up one time. The V gene is TRBV11-2, the J gene TRBJ2-7; perhaps TRBD1 as D (5 bases). Germline lookup yields CDR1 SGHAT and CDR2 FQNNGV. This CDR3 contains 15 residues. Trimming took 5 bases from V and 3 from J, leaving 17 bases between them. The CDR3 loop reads CASSNTTQGYYEQYF. The CDR3 region has the DNA TGTGCCAGCAGCAACACCACGCAGGGATACTACGAGCAGTACTTC.

Remarks on this clonotype: This may be a read error: a much more frequent sequence differs by one nucleotide. The V and J genes are TRBV12-3 or TRBV12-4 and TRBJ2-3; tentatively, D is TRBD1 (6 bases). V lost 8 bases, J lost 8 bases, and 11 bases lay in between. This CDR3 has 11 amino acids. Written as DNA, the CDR3 is TGTGCCAGCCAGGGGCCAGGTACGCAGTATTTT. It encodes CASQGPGTQYF.

The sample holds many counts of this clonotype. The rearrangement links TRBV7-9 to TRBJ1-6; TRBD1 might be the D (6 bases). The CDR3 runs to 16 residues. The germline V and J ends were trimmed by 2 bases and 9 bases, with 17 bases remaining between them. From germline, CDR1 is SEHNR and CDR2 FQNEAQ (reference sequence). DNA for the CDR3: TGTGCCAGCAGCTTAATTGAAGGGCAGGGGACTTCACCCCTCCACTTT. Its protein product is CASSLIEGQGTSPLHF. Looking up the rest from reference TRBV7-9 and TRBJ1-6 gives the full variable domain: DTGVSQNPRHKITKRGQNVTFRCDPISEHNRLYWYRQTLGQGPEFLTYFQNEAQLEKSRLLSDRFSAERPKGSFSTLEIQRTEQGDSAMYLCASSLIEGQGTSPLHFGNGTRLTVT.

The V call is TRBV19, the J call TRBJ2-7; D is uncertain. V shed 8 bases and J shed 1 base, with 9 bases lying between them. The V gene's germline CDR1 is LNHDA and CDR2 SQIVND (reference sequence). The CDR3 has 12 amino acids. Here the CDR3 DNA reads TGTGCCAGTGCTGGGCCTTCCTACGAGCAGTACTTC. Translated: CASAGPSYEQYF.

The genes are TRBV11-1 and TRBJ2-1; a possible D gene is TRBD2 (6 bases). The CDR3 spans 10 residues. The V and J ends lost 5 bases and 14 bases respectively, with 10 bases between them. In germline, CDR1 is SGHAT, CDR2 FQDESV (reference sequence). The CDR3 is CASSQTRKFF. The CDR3 DNA sequence: TGTGCCAGCAGCCAGACTAGGAAGTTCTTC.

Regarding this clonotype: A read error may be the cause here, since a much bigger clone is one base away. The chain has TRBV20-1 and TRBJ2-3; D unresolved. Germline V gene data show CDR1 as DFQATT and CDR2 as SNEGSKA (reference sequence). The CDR3 runs to 14 residues. The CDR3 coding sequence is TGCAGTGCTAGATTCCGGAGAAACACAGCTACGCAGTATTTT. It encodes CSARFRRNTATQYF.

Details on this clonotype: One base away lies a much larger clone, so this may be a sequencing read error. The chain couples TRBV9 to TRBJ2-7; tentatively, D is TRBD1 or TRBD2 (5 bases each). The CDR3 spans 13 residues. Trimming stripped 3 bases from V and 6 bases from J, with 13 bases between. Germline-derived CDR1 and CDR2 are SGDLS and YYNGEE. The DNA for the CDR3 is TGTGCCAGCAGCGCGGGGACGTCCACCGAGCAGTACTTC. Amino acids: CASSAGTSTEQYF.

The table lists this clonotype with many counts. The V gene is TRBV4-3, the J gene TRBJ2-1, with 9 bases lining up with TRBD2. The CDR3 is 18 residues long. Unmatched junction bases numbered 12, after V lost 0 bases and J lost 6 bases. Per germline, CDR1 LGHNA and CDR2 YSLEER. The DNA of the CDR3 is TGCGCCAGCAGCCAAGATATCGTAGGACTAGCGCCTTCCAATGAGCAGTTCTTC. Its protein is CASSQDIVGLAPSNEQFF.

This clonotype was observed a handful of times. V gene TRBV12-3 or TRBV12-4 combines with J gene TRBJ1-5; D unresolved. The length of the CDR3 is 16 residues. V lost 2 bases and J lost 0, with 11 bases in between. In DNA form, the CDR3 reads TGTGCCAGCAGTTTATATCAAGCCTATAGCAATCAGCCCCAGCATTTT. Amino acid sequence: CASSLYQAYSNQPQHF.

This clonotype was counted many times. The gene calls are TRBV27 and TRBJ2-5; perhaps TRBD2 as D (5 bases). Between the trimmed V and J ends, which lost 5 bases and 2 bases, there was a span of 6 bases. There are 12 residues in the CDR3. In germline, CDR1 is MNHEY, CDR2 SMNVEV (reference sequence). CDR3 in amino acids: CASSRDQETQYF. In DNA form, the CDR3 reads TGTGCCAGCAGTCGGGATCAAGAGACCCAGTACTTC.

Notes on this clonotype: A junction end diverges from the germline sequence, so it may reflect a read error. The rearrangement uses TRBV19 and TRBJ2-3, with D unresolved. CDR3 length: 15 amino acids. Germline values: CDR1 LNHDA, CDR2 SQIVND (reference sequence). CDR3 protein: CASSSDRSVTDTPYF. CDR3 bases: TGTGCCAGTAGCTCTGACCGCTCTGTCACAGATACGCCGTATTTT.

In regard to this clonotype: A much larger clone lies a single base off, so this may be a read error. The V call is TRBV18, the J call TRBJ2-4; no definite D call. The germline V gene has CDR1 KGHSH and CDR2 LQKENI. The CDR3 sequence is 17 residues long. This chain's CDR3 is CASSPPKKQLAKNNQYF. CDR3 nucleotide sequence: TGTGCCAGCTCACCACCGAAGAAACAGTTAGCCAAAAACAATCAGTACTTC.

The chain uses TRBV7-9 and TRBJ2-5, with D perhaps TRBD1 (6 bases). CDR1 is SEHNR and CDR2 is FQNEAQ in the germline V gene (reference sequence). CDR3 size: 16 residues. The ends were cut back, 2 bases at V and 1 base at J, with 14 bases in the middle. The CDR3 nucleotides read TGTGCCAGCAGCTTACCACAGGGATGGGGCCAAGAGACCCAGTACTTC. Its translation is CASSLPQGWGQETQYF.